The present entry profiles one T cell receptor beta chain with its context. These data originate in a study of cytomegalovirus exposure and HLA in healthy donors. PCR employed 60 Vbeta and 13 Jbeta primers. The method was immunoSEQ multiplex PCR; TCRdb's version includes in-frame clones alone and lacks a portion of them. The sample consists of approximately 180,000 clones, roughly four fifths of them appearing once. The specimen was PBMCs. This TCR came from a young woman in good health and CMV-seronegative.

CDR3 protein: CASSPQLGTQYF. CDR3 bases: TGTGCCAGCAGCCCCCAATTGGGCACGCAGTATTTT. This chain connects TRBV13 to TRBJ2-3; D not certain. Germline lookup yields CDR1 PRHDT and CDR2 FYEKMQ (reference sequence). The CDR3 has 12 residues. V was pared by 5 bases and J by 9 bases, with 12 bases between.